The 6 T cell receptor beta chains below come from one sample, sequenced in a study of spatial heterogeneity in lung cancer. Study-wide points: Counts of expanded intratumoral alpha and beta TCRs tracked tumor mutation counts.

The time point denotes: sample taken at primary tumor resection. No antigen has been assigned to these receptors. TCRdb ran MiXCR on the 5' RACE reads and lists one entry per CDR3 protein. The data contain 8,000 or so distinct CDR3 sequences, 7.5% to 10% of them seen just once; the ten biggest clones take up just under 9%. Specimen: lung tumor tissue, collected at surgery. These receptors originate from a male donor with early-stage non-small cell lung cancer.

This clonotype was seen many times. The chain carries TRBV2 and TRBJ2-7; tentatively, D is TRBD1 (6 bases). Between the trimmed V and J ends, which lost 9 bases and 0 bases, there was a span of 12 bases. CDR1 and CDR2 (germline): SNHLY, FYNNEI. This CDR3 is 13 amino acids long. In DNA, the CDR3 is TGTGCCAGGCCCCTCAGGGGCTCCTACGAGCAGTACTTC. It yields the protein CARPLRGSYEQYF. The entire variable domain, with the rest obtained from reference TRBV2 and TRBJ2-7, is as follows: EPEVTQTPSHQVTQMGQEVILRCVPISNHLYFYWYRQILGQKVEFLVSFYNNEISEKSEIFDDQFSVERPDGSNFTLKIRSTKLEDSAMYFCARPLRGSYEQYFGPGTRLTVT.

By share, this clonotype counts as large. CDR3: CSAEGEVGVGTDTQYF. CDR3 nucleotides: TGCAGTGCTGAGGGCGAGGTGGGAGTGGGCACAGATACGCAGTATTTT. This chain uses TRBV20-1 with TRBJ2-3; a weak D match, TRBD2 (5 bases). V was trimmed by 5 bases and J by 1 base, leaving 19 bases between them. The CDR3 is 16 residues long. The germline CDR1 and CDR2 sequences are DFQATT and SNEGSKA (reference sequence).

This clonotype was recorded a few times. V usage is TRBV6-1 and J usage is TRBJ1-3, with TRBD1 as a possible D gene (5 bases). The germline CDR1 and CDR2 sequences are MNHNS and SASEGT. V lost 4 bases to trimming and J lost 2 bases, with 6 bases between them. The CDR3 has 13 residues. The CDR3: CASSATAGNTIYF. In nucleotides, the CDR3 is TGTGCCAGCAGTGCGACAGCTGGAAACACCATATATTTT.

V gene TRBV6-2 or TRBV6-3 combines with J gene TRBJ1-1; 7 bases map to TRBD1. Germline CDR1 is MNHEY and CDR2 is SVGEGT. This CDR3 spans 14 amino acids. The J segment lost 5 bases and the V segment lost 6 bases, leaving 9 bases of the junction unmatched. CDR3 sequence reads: CASRVTGVGTEAFF. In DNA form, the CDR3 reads TGTGCCAGCAGAGTAACAGGGGTGGGGACTGAAGCTTTCTTT.

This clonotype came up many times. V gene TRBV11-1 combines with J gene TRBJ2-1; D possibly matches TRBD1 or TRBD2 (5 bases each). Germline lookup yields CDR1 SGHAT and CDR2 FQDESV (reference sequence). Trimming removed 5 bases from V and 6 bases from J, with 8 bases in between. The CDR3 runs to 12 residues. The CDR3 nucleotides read TGTGCCAGCAGCCACGGGGCCAATGAGCAGTTCTTC. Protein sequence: CASSHGANEQFF.

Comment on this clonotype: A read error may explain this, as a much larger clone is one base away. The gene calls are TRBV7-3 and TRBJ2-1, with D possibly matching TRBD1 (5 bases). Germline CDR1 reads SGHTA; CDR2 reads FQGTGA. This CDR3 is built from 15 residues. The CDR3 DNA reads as TGTGTCAGCAGCCAGGGTCTCAGCTCCTACAATGAGCAGTTCTTC. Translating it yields CVSSQGLSSYNEQFF.